A single TCR beta chain is shown here with its context. What it recognizes is unknown. The entry originates in a study of CD8 T cells in Susac syndrome. Study results and limitations: The CD4+ T cell repertoires in Susac syndrome were not clonally expanded.

The CDR3 totals 15 residues. The V and J ends lost 5 bases and 2 bases, in that order; junction bases with no gene match: 4. Germline assignment: CDR1 DFQATT and CDR2 SNEGSKA (reference sequence). The RNA, 0.5 to 1 ug, was put through reverse transcription using random hexamers. Amplification of TCR beta CDR3 spanned 54 Vbeta and 13 Jbeta via immunoSEQ multiplex PCR. TCRdb passed the immunoSEQ multiplex PCR reads through MiXCR, listing each CDR3 protein once. Altogether roughly 150,000 distinct CDR3 sequences are present, under 97% being singletons, with the ten largest covering more than 0.075%. This sequence was found in a human donor with Susac syndrome. V usage is TRBV20-1 and J usage is TRBJ2-6; TRBD1 matches 9 bases. The sample comprised CD4+ T cells from PBMCs. The CDR3 DNA reads TGCAGTGCTTACCGGGACAGGGCTGGGGCCAACGTCCTGACTTTC. This sequence encodes CSAYRDRAGANVLTF.